This entry lists 27 T cell receptor beta chains sequenced from one sample in a study of siplizumab effects on memory and regulatory T cells. TCRdb keeps only in-frame clones here, not all; method: immunoSEQ multiplex PCR. This table holds about 64,000 clones, roughly 97% found once. The source material was naive CD8+ T cells sorted from blood. These receptors were collected from a human donor in good health.

The V gene is TRBV7-3, the J gene TRBJ2-2; D assignment may be TRBD1 or TRBD2 (5 bases each). Trimming took 6 bases from V and 7 from J, leaving 12 bases between them. The V gene's germline CDR1 is SGHTA and CDR2 FQGTGA. The CDR3 has 13 amino acids. The chain's CDR3 is CASRSLGGGELFF. CDR3 coding DNA: TGTGCCAGCAGGTCGCTTGGGGGCGGGGAGCTGTTTTTT.

The V and J genes are TRBV5-1 and TRBJ2-1, with TRBD1 matching 7 bases. This CDR3 has 15 residues. Germline V gives CDR1 SGHRS, CDR2 YFSETQ. J was trimmed by 0 bases and V by 0 bases; bases with no gene match: 0. CDR3 in DNA: TGCGCCAGCAGCTTGGGACAGGGCTCCTACAATGAGCAGTTCTTC. This sequence encodes CASSLGQGSYNEQFF.

The CDR3 DNA reads TGTGCCAGCAGTGAGCAGGGCGGGGGGGCTTTTGATGAGCAGTTCTTC. It is translated as CASSEQGGGAFDEQFF. The V and J genes are TRBV25-1 and TRBJ2-1; 9 bases match TRBD2. The junction had 11 bases not matched to a gene; V was cut back by 3 bases and J by 8 bases. The CDR3 length is 16 residues. Germline CDR1 is MGHDK and CDR2 is SYGVNS.

The chain has TRBV7-3 and TRBJ1-1; D gene uncertain. V was trimmed by 0 bases and J by 1 base, leaving 6 bases between them. Germline lookup yields CDR1 SGHTA and CDR2 FQGTGA. The CDR3 has 14 residues. The CDR3 reads CASSLTAGNTEAFF. In nucleotides, the CDR3 is TGTGCCAGCAGCTTAACGGCCGGGAACACTGAAGCTTTCTTT.

This chain connects TRBV30 to TRBJ1-2, with D possibly matching TRBD1 (6 bases). Trimming shortened V by 2 bases and J by 2 bases, and 15 bases separated the two germline ends. The CDR3 has 15 amino acids. Germline V gene lookup returns CDR1 GTSNPN and CDR2 SVGIG (reference sequence). The CDR3 reads CAWSLWTELNYGYTF. Written as DNA, the CDR3 is TGTGCCTGGAGTTTATGGACAGAGCTAAACTATGGCTACACCTTC.

The chain combines TRBV4-2 with TRBJ2-7; D gene unclear. The CDR3 consists of 14 residues. Germline V gene data show CDR1 as LGHNA and CDR2 as YNFKEQ. V was trimmed by 0 bases and J by 1 base, leaving 7 bases between them. The CDR3 protein is CASSQEVSSYEQYF. The CDR3, as DNA: TGTGCCAGCAGCCAAGAAGTCAGTTCCTACGAGCAGTACTTC.

The V call is TRBV28, the J call TRBJ1-4, with D unclear. CDR3 length equals 16 residues. The V end lost 6 bases, the J end lost 0 bases, and 14 bases lay between the germline ends. In germline, CDR1 is MDHEN, CDR2 SYDVKM. In nucleotides, the CDR3 is TGTGCCAGCAGATCCCCTCGGTCCTCAACTAATGAAAAACTGTTTTTT. It encodes CASRSPRSSTNEKLFF.

This chain links TRBV5-4 with TRBJ2-1, with 9 bases fitting TRBD1. With V trimmed by 4 bases and J by 7 bases, 12 bases remained unmatched. Germline V lookup: CDR1 SGHNT, CDR2 YYREEE (reference sequence). The CDR3 length is 16 residues. In DNA, the CDR3 is TGTGCCAGCAGCGGGCCTTCGACAGGGGGTAGGAATGAGCAGTTCTTC. Translation: CASSGPSTGGRNEQFF.

V and J are TRBV19 and TRBJ1-6, with D tentatively TRBD1 (6 bases). CDR1 is LNHDA, CDR2 SQIVND, per germline (reference sequence). The CDR3 runs 12 residues. The V end lost 5 bases, the J end lost 14 bases, and 13 bases lay between the germline ends. The CDR3, as DNA: TGTGCCAGTAGTGGGGGCAGGTCAGCCCTCCACTTT. It translates to CASSGGRSALHF. Variable domain in full (rest from reference TRBV19 and TRBJ1-6): DGGITQSPKYLFRKEGQNVTLSCEQNLNHDAMYWYRQDPGQGLRLIYYSQIVNDFQKGDIAEGYSVSREKKESFPLTVTSAQKNPTAFYLCASSGGRSALHFGNGTRLTVT.

This chain uses TRBV9 with TRBJ2-3; 8 bases align to TRBD2. Trimming cost V 0 bases and J 0 bases; bases outside gene matches: 15. Germline values: CDR1 SGDLS, CDR2 YYNGEE. CDR3 length: 20 residues. This CDR3 is CASSVGSGVVAGPSTDTQYF. CDR3 coding DNA: TGTGCCAGCAGCGTAGGGAGCGGGGTGGTAGCGGGGCCTAGCACAGATACGCAGTATTTT.

V usage is TRBV21-1 and J usage is TRBJ1-5; TRBD1 is taken as the D call from the table, unchecked against the DNA. TRBV21-1 is marked as a pseudogene. There are 16 residues in the CDR3. The CDR3 DNA sequence: TGTGCCAGCAGCGCGAGGCAGGGGAAGGGCAATCAGCCCCAGCATTTT. Amino acid sequence: CASSARQGKGNQPQHF.

The chain links TRBV5-3 to TRBJ2-1, with D possibly called TRBD1 or TRBD2 (5 bases each). TRBV5-3 counts as an open reading frame of uncertain function. The V and J ends lost 5 bases and 6 bases respectively, with 12 bases between them. The CDR3 consists of 13 residues. CDR3 sequence (DNA): TGTGCCAGAAGGAGGGGATTGTGCAATGAGCAGTTCTTC. As protein: CARRRGLCNEQFF.

Worth noting for this clone: Other nucleotide sequences in the sample specify the same CDR3. V is TRBV11-2 and J is TRBJ2-2; D is ambiguous. Germline V lookup: CDR1 SGHAT, CDR2 FQNNGV. V lost 3 bases and J lost 5, with 4 bases in between. There are 12 residues in the CDR3. This CDR3 reads CASSFGTGELFF. CDR3 DNA: TGTGCCAGCAGCTTTGGGACCGGGGAGCTGTTTTTT.

V is TRBV19 and J is TRBJ2-2; a possible D gene is TRBD1 (5 bases). From germline, CDR1 is LNHDA and CDR2 SQIVND (reference sequence). This CDR3 region has 12 residues. The CDR3 spells CGCLDITGELFF. The CDR3 DNA is TGTGGTTGCTTGGACATTACCGGGGAGCTGTTTTTT.

The V and J genes are TRBV29-1 and TRBJ1-1; D is ambiguous. CDR3 size: 14 residues. Looked up from germline, CDR1 is SQVTM and CDR2 is ANQGSEA. V lost 4 bases, J lost 5 bases, and 17 bases lay in between. The CDR3 spells CSVVREGRSTEAFF. CDR3 DNA: TGCAGCGTTGTTCGGGAGGGAAGAAGTACTGAAGCTTTCTTT.

The chain is built from TRBV9 and TRBJ2-3; 8 bases fit TRBD2. The V gene's germline CDR1 is SGDLS and CDR2 YYNGEE. The CDR3 is made up of 16 amino acids. Trimming took 0 bases from V and 2 from J; bases not matched to a gene: 5. CDR3 coding DNA: TGTGCCAGCAGCGTAGAGGAGCGGGGGAACACAGATACGCAGTATTTT. This sequence encodes CASSVEERGNTDTQYF.

V is TRBV10-3 and J is TRBJ1-2; 8 bases match TRBD1. V shed 2 bases, J shed 1 base, and the junction held 9 bases outside the gene matches. CDR1 is ENHRY and CDR2 is SYGVKD in the germline V gene. CDR3 size: 17 residues. CDR3 in amino acids: CAISEQETGGGNYGYTF. CDR3 nucleotides: TGTGCCATCAGTGAGCAAGAAACAGGGGGAGGTAACTATGGCTACACCTTC.

The chain couples TRBV27 to TRBJ2-1; TRBD2 might be the D (6 bases). The germline CDR1 and CDR2 sequences are MNHEY and SMNVEV (reference sequence). The germline V and J ends were trimmed by 3 bases and 1 base, with 10 bases remaining between them. The CDR3 length is 15 residues. The CDR3 protein is CASSLAGPSYNEQFF. CDR3 DNA sequence: TGTGCCAGCAGTTTGGCGGGGCCTTCCTACAATGAGCAGTTCTTC.

The rearrangement links TRBV7-8 to TRBJ2-3, with 11 bases identical to TRBD2. This CDR3 region has 16 residues. V shed 1 base and J 4 bases; nucleotides not matched to a gene: 4. CDR1 and CDR2 from the germline V gene are SGHVS and FQNEAQ. The CDR3 is CASSLGVSGGADTQYF. In nucleotides, the CDR3 is TGTGCCAGCAGCTTAGGTGTTAGCGGGGGGGCAGATACGCAGTATTTT.

This rearrangement joins TRBV4-3 to TRBJ2-5; D is possibly TRBD1 or TRBD2 (5 bases each). V lost 0 bases to trimming and J lost 1 base, with 12 bases between them. The CDR3 sequence is 16 residues long. Germline CDR1 LGHNA, CDR2 YSLEER. CDR3 in amino acids: CASSQDRGRFQETQYF. CDR3 DNA: TGCGCCAGCAGCCAAGACCGGGGCCGATTCCAAGAGACCCAGTACTTC.

This chain connects TRBV4-3 to TRBJ1-2; 7 bases are a match to TRBD1. The V gene's germline CDR1 is LGHNA and CDR2 YSLEER. Germline trimming cut 1 base from V and 7 bases from J; bases unmatched to any gene: 6. The CDR3 runs to 14 residues. CDR3 sequence: CASSQVGTVVGYTF. The CDR3 DNA reads as TGCGCCAGCAGCCAAGTAGGGACAGTAGTTGGCTACACCTTC.

The genes are TRBV6-5 and TRBJ1-2; weak D call: TRBD1 (6 bases). V was trimmed by 6 bases and J by 7 bases, leaving 15 bases between them. This CDR3 is built from 13 residues. Germline V gene sequence: CDR1 MNHEY, CDR2 SVGAGI. CDR3 in amino acids: CASRAGAPFGYTF. Here the CDR3 DNA reads TGTGCCAGCAGGGCAGGGGCCCCGTTTGGCTACACCTTC.

In DNA, the CDR3 is TGCAGCGTTGTCTTGAACACTGAAGCTTTCTTT. Translating gives CSVVLNTEAFF. This chain connects TRBV29-1 to TRBJ1-1; D not resolved. The CDR3 length is 11 residues. Germline V gene lookup returns CDR1 SQVTM and CDR2 ANQGSEA. V gave up 4 bases and J gave up 0 bases, with 3 bases separating them.

The table lists this clone with a count of one. The chain employs TRBV19 and TRBJ2-1, with D unresolved. Germline V gene data show CDR1 as LNHDA and CDR2 as SQIVND (reference sequence). Between the trimmed V and J ends, which lost 3 bases and 6 bases, there was a span of 9 bases. The CDR3 spans 13 residues. The CDR3 nucleotides read TGTGCCAGTAGTATCTCGCTGGGCAATGAGCAGTTCTTC. Protein sequence: CASSISLGNEQFF.

This rearrangement joins TRBV7-2 to TRBJ2-3; possible D gene TRBD1, 5 bases. The germline gives CDR1 SGHTA, CDR2 FQGNSA. Trimming left V 2 bases short and J 1 base short, with 13 bases between. The CDR3 is 16 residues long. Written as DNA, the CDR3 is TGTGCCAGCAGCTTATTGGGGCTAGATGGCACAGATACGCAGTATTTT. It yields the protein CASSLLGLDGTDTQYF.

This clone has just one count. V is TRBV5-5 and J is TRBJ2-1; weak D call: TRBD2 (5 bases). Germline values: CDR1 SGHKS, CDR2 YYEKEE (reference sequence). Trimming pared 2 bases from V and 8 bases from J, leaving 8 bases between. The CDR3 covers 12 residues. This CDR3 is CASSFHGDEQFF. The CDR3, as DNA: TGTGCCAGCAGCTTTCACGGGGATGAGCAGTTCTTC.

J is TRBJ2-2 and V is TRBV13, with D unclear. Trimming removed 2 bases from V and 4 bases from J, with 5 bases in between. In germline, CDR1 is PRHDT, CDR2 FYEKMQ (reference sequence). The CDR3 totals 13 residues. Here the CDR3 reads CASSLLSTGELFF. For the CDR3, the DNA is TGTGCCAGCAGCTTATTAAGCACCGGGGAGCTGTTTTTT.